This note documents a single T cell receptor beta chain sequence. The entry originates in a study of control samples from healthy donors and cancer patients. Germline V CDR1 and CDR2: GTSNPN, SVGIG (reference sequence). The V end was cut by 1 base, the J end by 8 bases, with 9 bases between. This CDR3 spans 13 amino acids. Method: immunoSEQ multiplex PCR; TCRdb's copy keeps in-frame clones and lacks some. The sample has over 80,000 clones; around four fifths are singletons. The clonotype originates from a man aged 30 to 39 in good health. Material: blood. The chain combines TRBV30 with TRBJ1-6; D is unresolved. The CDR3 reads CAWSGDGDSPLHF. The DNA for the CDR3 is TGTGCCTGGAGTGGGGATGGGGATTCACCCCTCCACTTT.